The clone carrying this T cell receptor beta chain turned up a few times. Its matching antigen is unknown. The sample belongs to a study of beta chain features in type 1 diabetes. Every bit of the isolated RNA underwent reverse transcription, so sequencing read expressed TCRB transcripts. The data were produced by immunoSEQ multiplex PCR, yet TCRdb's version contains in-frame clones alone and is incomplete. This table has about 180,000 clones, almost 8% appearing once. Per the germline V gene, CDR1 is SGHRS and CDR2 is YFSETQ. The CDR3 contains 13 residues. The J segment lost 5 bases and the V segment lost 5 bases, leaving 6 bases of the junction unmatched. Study findings and constraints: The study found moderately but significantly shorter TCRB CDR3s in all four CD4+ subsets of Type 1 diabetes patients.

This chain joins TRBV5-1 and TRBJ1-2; 7 nucleotides align to TRBD1. Sample: central memory CD4+ T cells from blood. The receptor comes from a man between 18 and 29 years old with type 1 diabetes. The CDR3 DNA is TGCGCCAGCAGTTCGACAGGGAGGTATGGCTACACCTTC. Protein product: CASSSTGRYGYTF.